This T cell receptor beta chain appears in the sequencing data of a study of Ad26.COV2.S vaccination and SARS-CoV-2 variants. TCRdb's copy holds only in-frame clones and misses some; the assay was immunoSEQ multiplex PCR. In the table there are 350,000 to 500,000 clones, 80% to 90% of which are singletons. Treatment indicated: roughly 18 received Ad26.COV2.S at low or high dose, single or two shots; 5 received placebo; per-sample allocation not given. Sampling was performed 63 days after the first vaccine or placebo injection. The receptor was isolated from a person between 18 and 65 years old who received the Ad26.COV2.S COVID-19 vaccine or a placebo. The sample consisted of peripheral blood, taken in a trial of Ad26.COV2.S vaccine versus placebo.

CDR3 nucleotides: TGTGCCAGCAGCTTGGATGGGCTGAACTCTGGAAACACCATATATTTT. Protein sequence: CASSLDGLNSGNTIYF. The chain combines TRBV5-4 with TRBJ1-3; D is ambiguous. The CDR3 spans 16 residues. The ends were cut back, 0 bases at V and 0 bases at J, with 10 bases in the middle. The germline V gene has CDR1 SGHNT and CDR2 YYREEE (reference sequence). Based on the CDR3 plus reference TRBV5-4 and TRBJ1-3, the full variable domain is ETGVTQSPTHLIKTRGQQVTLRCSSQSGHNTVSWYQQALGQGPQFIFQYYREEENGRGNFPPRFSGLQFPNYSSELNVNALELDDSALYLCASSLDGLNSGNTIYFGEGSWLTVV.